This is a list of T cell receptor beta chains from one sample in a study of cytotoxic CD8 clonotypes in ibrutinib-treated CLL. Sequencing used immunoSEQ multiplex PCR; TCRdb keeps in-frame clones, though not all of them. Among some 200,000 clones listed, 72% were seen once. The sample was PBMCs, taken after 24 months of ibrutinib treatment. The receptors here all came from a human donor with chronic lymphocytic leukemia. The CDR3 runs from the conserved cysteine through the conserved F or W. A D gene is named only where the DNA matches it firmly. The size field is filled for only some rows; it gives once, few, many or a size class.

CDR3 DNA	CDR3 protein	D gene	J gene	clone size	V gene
TGTGCCAGCAGCCCGGACAGGGGATATGGCTACACCTTC	CASSPDRGYGYTF	TRBD1	TRBJ1-2	few	TRBV28
TGTGCCAGCAGCGCTACATACCTCTCCTACAATGAGCAGTTCTTC	CASSATYLSYNEQFF	NA	TRBJ2-1	NA	TRBV7-2
TGTGCCAGCAGTGAAGGAGCGGGAGAGACCCAGTACTTC	CASSEGAGETQYF	NA	TRBJ2-5	few	TRBV2
TGTGCCAGCAGCTTGGACAGGGGGAACGAGCAGTACTTC	CASSLDRGNEQYF	TRBD1	TRBJ2-7	NA	TRBV7-8
TGTGCCACCAGCAGACGAGGGGGGTTTGGAAACACCATATATTTT	CATSRRGGFGNTIYF	NA	TRBJ1-3	once	TRBV15
TGTGCCACCAGTGCTAGATCAGGGGCTGGGGCCAACGTCCTGACTTTC	CATSARSGAGANVLTF	NA	TRBJ2-6	NA	TRBV15
TGTGCCAGCATTTGGGATCGCTCGGACACTGAAGCTTTCTTT	CASIWDRSDTEAFF	NA	TRBJ1-1	NA	TRBV28
TGTGCCAGCAGCTTAGGATCGGGACTAGCGGAAGAGACCCAGTACTTC	CASSLGSGLAEETQYF	TRBD2	TRBJ2-5	NA	TRBV7-9
TGTGCCAGCAGTCCCCTCGACAGGAGGAACTATGGCTACACCTTC	CASSPLDRRNYGYTF	NA	TRBJ1-2	NA	TRBV6-5
TGTGCCATCAGTGAGTCCTTGGGTCTAGCGGGATTCGGCGATGAGCAGTTCTTC	CAISESLGLAGFGDEQFF	TRBD2	TRBJ2-1	NA	TRBV10-3
TGTGCCAGCAGCTTAATGCCAGGCGCAAACTATGGCTACACCTTC	CASSLMPGANYGYTF	NA	TRBJ1-2	NA	TRBV7-9
TGCAGTGCTAGGGTCAGATACGAGCAGTACTTC	CSARVRYEQYF	NA	TRBJ2-7	few	TRBV20-1
TGTGCCAGCAGCCCAACTACCTTCTATGGCTACACCTTC	CASSPTTFYGYTF	NA	TRBJ1-2	NA	TRBV27
TGCAGCGTAAACAGGGGGCCTAATGAAAAACTGTTTTTT	CSVNRGPNEKLFF	TRBD1	TRBJ1-4	NA	TRBV29-1
TGTGCCAGTAGCAACTTTAGGGGGGTTTCTCAGCCCCAGCATTTT	CASSNFRGVSQPQHF	NA	TRBJ1-5	NA	TRBV19
TGTGCCAGCAGCCCCTTGGACAGGGGTGAAACTGAAGCTTTCTTT	CASSPLDRGETEAFF	TRBD1	TRBJ1-1	NA	TRBV5-6
TGTGCCAGCGGCCTATTTACTGAAGCTTTCTTT	CASGLFTEAFF	NA	TRBJ1-1	NA	TRBV9
TGTGCCTGGAGTGCGGGACAGGGGGCCAGGCAGCCCCAGCATTTT	CAWSAGQGARQPQHF	TRBD1	TRBJ1-5	NA	TRBV30
TGCGCCAGCAGCCCGTTCCGGGGCACTGAAGCTTTCTTT	CASSPFRGTEAFF	NA	TRBJ1-1	NA	TRBV5-1
TGTGCCAGCAGCTTAGATCGGAGAGGGGGCGGCTACACCTTC	CASSLDRRGGGYTF	TRBD1	TRBJ1-2	NA	TRBV7-2
TGTGCCAGCAGTTACCGGGTACGGGGCACTGAAGCTTTCTTT	CASSYRVRGTEAFF	NA	TRBJ1-1	NA	TRBV6-5
TGTGCCAGCAGTGAACCGGGCCAGTGGGCTAGCGGAGATACGCAGTATTTT	CASSEPGQWASGDTQYF	TRBD2	TRBJ2-3	NA	TRBV25-1